The entry below gives a single T cell receptor beta chain sequence along with its context. The CDR3 has 13 amino acids. The germline CDR1 and CDR2 sequences are MNHEY and SMNVEV (reference sequence). J lost 9 bases, V lost 6 bases, and 10 bases had no gene match. The repertoire was sequenced with immunoSEQ multiplex PCR; TCRdb's copy has only in-frame clones and lacks some. Its table lists roughly 190,000 clones. This sample is part of a study of control samples from healthy donors and cancer patients. The sample consisted of blood. The J gene is TRBJ1-1, the V gene TRBV27, with 7 positions matching TRBD1. The receptor comes from a woman aged 25 to 45 in good health. CDR3 residues: CASSPQGGKQAFF. The CDR3 nucleotides are TGTGCCAGCAGCCCCCAGGGGGGGAAGCAAGCTTTCTTT.